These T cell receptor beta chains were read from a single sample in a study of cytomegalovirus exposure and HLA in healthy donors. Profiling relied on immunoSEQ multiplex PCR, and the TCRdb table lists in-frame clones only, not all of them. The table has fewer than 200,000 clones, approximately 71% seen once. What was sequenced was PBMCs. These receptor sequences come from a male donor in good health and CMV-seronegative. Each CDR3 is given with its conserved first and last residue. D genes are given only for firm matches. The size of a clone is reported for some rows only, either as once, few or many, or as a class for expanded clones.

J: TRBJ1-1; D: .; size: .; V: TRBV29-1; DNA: TGCAGCGTTGTTGGGGCCCCCGGAGCTTTCTTT; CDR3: CSVVGAPGAFF
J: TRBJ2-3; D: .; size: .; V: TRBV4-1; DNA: TGCGCCAGCAGCTACCCCGAGGGTCGGACAGATACGCAGTATTTT; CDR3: CASSYPEGRTDTQYF
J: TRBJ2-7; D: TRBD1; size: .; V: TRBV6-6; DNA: TGTGCCAGCAGACGCGGGACAGGGACCTACGAGCAGTACTTC; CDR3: CASRRGTGTYEQYF
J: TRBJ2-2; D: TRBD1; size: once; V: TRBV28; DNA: TGTGCCAGCTCGAGGGGGTTGACAGGGGTCTTCGGGGAGCTGTTTTTT; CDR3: CASSRGLTGVFGELFF
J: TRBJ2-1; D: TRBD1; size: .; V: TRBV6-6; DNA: TGTGCCAGCAGGTCGGGACAGCGAACTCACAATGAGCAGTTCTTC; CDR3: CASRSGQRTHNEQFF
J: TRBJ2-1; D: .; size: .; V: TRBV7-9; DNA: TGTGCCAGCAGCTTGAAACAGGAGCAGTTCTTC; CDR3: CASSLKQEQFF
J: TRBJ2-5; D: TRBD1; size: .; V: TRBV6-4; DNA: TGTGCCAGCAGTGTAGGACAGGTCAAGGAGACCCAGTACTTC; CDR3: CASSVGQVKETQYF
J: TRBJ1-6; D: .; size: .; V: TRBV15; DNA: TGTGCCACCAGCAGGACTATAACTAATTCACCCCTCCACTTT; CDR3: CATSRTITNSPLHF
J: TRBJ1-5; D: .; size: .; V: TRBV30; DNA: TGTGCCTGGAGTGTGCAGGTGGATCAGCCCCAGCATTTT; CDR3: CAWSVQVDQPQHF
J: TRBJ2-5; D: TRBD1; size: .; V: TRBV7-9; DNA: TGTTCCAGCAGCTTACCCTCGTCCGGGACAGATTGGAGGCAAGAGACCCAGTACTTC; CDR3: CSSSLPSSGTDWRQETQYF
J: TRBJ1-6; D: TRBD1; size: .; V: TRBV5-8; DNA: TGTGCCAGCAGCATTGGACAGGGCGTTTATTCACCCCTCCACTTT; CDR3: CASSIGQGVYSPLHF
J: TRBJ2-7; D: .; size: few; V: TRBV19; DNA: TGTGCCAGTAGTATGCACAGGGAGCCCTACGAGCAGTACTTC; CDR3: CASSMHREPYEQYF
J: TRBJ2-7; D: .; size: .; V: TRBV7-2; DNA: TGTGCCAGCAGCCCGCTCGAGGGTTACGAGCAGTACTTC; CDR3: CASSPLEGYEQYF
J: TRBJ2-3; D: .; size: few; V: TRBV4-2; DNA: TGTGCCAGCAGCCGGGGTTCGGCGGGTGAAGATACGCAGTATTTT; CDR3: CASSRGSAGEDTQYF
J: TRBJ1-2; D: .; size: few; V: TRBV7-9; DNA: TGTGCCAGCGGCTTACTTAGGGAGGGCTACACCTTC; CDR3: CASGLLREGYTF
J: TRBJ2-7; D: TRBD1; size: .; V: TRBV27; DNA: TGTGCCAGCAGTTTTCCAGGGGGCGAGCAGTACTTC; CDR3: CASSFPGGEQYF
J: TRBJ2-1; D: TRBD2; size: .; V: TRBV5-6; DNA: TGTGCCAGCAGCCCCCGGGGGGGCTCCTACAATGAGCAGTTCTTC; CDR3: CASSPRGGSYNEQFF
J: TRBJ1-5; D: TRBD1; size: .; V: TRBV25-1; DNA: TGTGCCAGCAGTGCTGGGACAGCCTTTAGCAATCAGCCCCAGCATTTT; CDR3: CASSAGTAFSNQPQHF
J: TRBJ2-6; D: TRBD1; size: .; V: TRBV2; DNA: TGTGCCAGCCGGGACAGTTTCTCCGCCCTCTCTGGGGCCAACGTCCTGACTTTC; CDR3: CASRDSFSALSGANVLTF
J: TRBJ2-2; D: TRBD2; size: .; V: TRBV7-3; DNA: TGTGCCAGCAGCACAATGGGGCCGACTAGCGGGGGGGCGAAAGCCGGGGAGCTGTTTTTT; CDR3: CASSTMGPTSGGAKAGELFF
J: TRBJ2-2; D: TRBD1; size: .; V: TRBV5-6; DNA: TGTGCCAGCAGCTCGGGACAGGAGACTACCCTCAACACCGGGGAGCTGTTTTTT; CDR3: CASSSGQETTLNTGELFF
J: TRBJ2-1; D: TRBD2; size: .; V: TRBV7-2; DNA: TGTGCCAGCAGCTTAGGAAGGGGACTAGATAGGGATGAGCAGTTCTTC; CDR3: CASSLGRGLDRDEQFF
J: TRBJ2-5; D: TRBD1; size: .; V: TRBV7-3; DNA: TGTGCCAGCAGCGAGTCTGGACAGGGGGCGGGAGAGACCCAGTACTTC; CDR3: CASSESGQGAGETQYF
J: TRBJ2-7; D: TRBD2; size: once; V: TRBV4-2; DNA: TGTGCCAGCAGCCCGGGACTAGTCTACGAGCAGTACTTC; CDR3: CASSPGLVYEQYF
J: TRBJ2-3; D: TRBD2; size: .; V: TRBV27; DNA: TGTGCCAGCAGTTTATCGGGCGGGGGAGGAGCAGATACGCAGTATTTT; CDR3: CASSLSGGGGADTQYF
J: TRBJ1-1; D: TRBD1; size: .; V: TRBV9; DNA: TGTGCCAGCAGCGGACTGACAGGGATGAACACTGAAGCTTTCTTT; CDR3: CASSGLTGMNTEAFF
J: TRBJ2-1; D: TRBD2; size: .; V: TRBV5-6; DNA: TGTGCCAGCAGCTTGGACGGACTAGTAGGTGAGCAGTTCTTC; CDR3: CASSLDGLVGEQFF
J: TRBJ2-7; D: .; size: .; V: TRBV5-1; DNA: TGCGCCAGCAGCGCCACAGGGAACCTCTACGAGCAGTACTTC; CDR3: CASSATGNLYEQYF
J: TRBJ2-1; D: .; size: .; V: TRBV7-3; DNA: TGTGCCAGCAGCGCGGATTCTCCCCAAACCCTATACAATGAGCAGTTCTTC; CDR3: CASSADSPQTLYNEQFF
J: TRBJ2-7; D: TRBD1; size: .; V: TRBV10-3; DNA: TGTGCCATCAGGGAGACAGGGGCCGAGCAGTACTTC; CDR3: CAIRETGAEQYF
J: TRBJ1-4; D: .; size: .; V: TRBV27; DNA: TGTGCCAGCAGTTTCACAGCGGCTAATGAAAAACTGTTTTTT; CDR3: CASSFTAANEKLFF
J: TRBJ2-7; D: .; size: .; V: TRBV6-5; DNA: TGTGCCAGCGGCCTGGCGGGCTTAAGAGCCTACGAGCAGTACTTC; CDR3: CASGLAGLRAYEQYF
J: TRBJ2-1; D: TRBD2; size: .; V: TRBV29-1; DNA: TGCAGCGTTGGTCGACTAGCGGGGGTAGGCAATGAGCAGTTCTTC; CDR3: CSVGRLAGVGNEQFF
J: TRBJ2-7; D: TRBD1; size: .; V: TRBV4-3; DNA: TGCGCCAGCAGCCAAGCGAACAGGGGCGAGCAGTACTTC; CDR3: CASSQANRGEQYF
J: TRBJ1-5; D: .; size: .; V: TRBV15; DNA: TGTGCCACCAGCAGTTGGATAGGAGTAGCTGGGCCCCAGCATTTT; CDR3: CATSSWIGVAGPQHF